The 9 T cell receptor beta chains below were found in one sample sequenced in a study of monozygotic twins with inflammatory bowel disease. TCRdb reprocessed the 5' RACE reads, keeping one entry per CDR3 protein, no DNA. Its clone listing holds approximately 160,000 distinct CDR3 sequences. Source material: blood. The source is a human donor with ulcerative colitis or Crohn's disease, or a healthy co-twin of an affected twin (not recorded which).

This chain connects TRBV7-6 to TRBJ2-1. The CDR3 is 14 residues long. Germline V lookup: CDR1 SGHVS, CDR2 FNYEAQ. CDR3 region: CASSLAISGNEQFF.

The rearrangement joins TRBV28 to TRBJ2-3; TCRdb lists TRBD2, though no DNA is available to test this call. The germline V gene has CDR1 MDHEN and CDR2 SYDVKM. The CDR3 spans 12 residues. CDR3: CATGGATDTQYF.

The V and J genes are TRBV19 and TRBJ2-2; TCRdb designates TRBD2, a call that cannot be tested without DNA. The germline V gene encodes CDR1 LNHDA and CDR2 SQIVND (reference sequence). This CDR3 contains 15 residues. CDR3 protein: CATSVAGGDTGELFF.

The V and J genes are TRBV5-6 and TRBJ2-7; the TRBD2 assignment by TCRdb is unverifiable without DNA. Germline V gene sequence: CDR1 SGHDT, CDR2 YYEEEE. The CDR3 consists of 11 residues. The CDR3 loop is CASSLGPRWYF.

V and J are TRBV18 and TRBJ2-5; the TRBD1 assignment by TCRdb is unverifiable without DNA. The CDR3 totals 17 residues. Germline V gene sequence: CDR1 KGHSH, CDR2 LQKENI. The CDR3 loop is CASSPPSGGPGGETQYF.

The J gene is TRBJ2-7, the V gene TRBV3-1. The germline CDR1 and CDR2 sequences are LGHDT and YNNKEL (reference sequence). This CDR3 contains 13 residues. This chain's CDR3 is CASSPQTSYEQYF.

The chain recombines TRBV10-3 with TRBJ2-3; TCRdb indicates TRBD1, and absent DNA this call remains unverified. The germline gives CDR1 ENHRY, CDR2 SYGVKD. The CDR3 is made up of 14 amino acids. The CDR3 is CAISESGGANTQYF.

The rearrangement joins TRBV20-1 to TRBJ1-5; absent DNA, TCRdb's TRBD1 call cannot be checked. The CDR3 has 16 amino acids. Germline V gene sequence: CDR1 DFQATT, CDR2 SNEGSKA (reference sequence). This chain's CDR3 is CSARATMGTANQPQHF.

This chain joins TRBV5-1 and TRBJ1-2; the TCRdb D gene call, TRBD1, has no DNA to confirm it. The CDR3 sequence is 16 residues long. Germline V lookup: CDR1 SGHRS, CDR2 YFSETQ. CDR3 loop: CASSLGSGAPNYGYTF.